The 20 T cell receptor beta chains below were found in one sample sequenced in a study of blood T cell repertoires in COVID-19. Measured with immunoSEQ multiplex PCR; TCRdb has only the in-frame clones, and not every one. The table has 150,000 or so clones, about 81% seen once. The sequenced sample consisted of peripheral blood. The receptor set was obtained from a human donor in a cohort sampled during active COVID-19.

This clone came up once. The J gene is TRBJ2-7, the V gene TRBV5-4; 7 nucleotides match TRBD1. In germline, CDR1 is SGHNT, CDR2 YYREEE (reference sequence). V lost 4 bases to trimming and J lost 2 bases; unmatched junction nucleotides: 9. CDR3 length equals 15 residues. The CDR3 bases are TGTGCCAGCAGCCCAAGGGGACAGTTCACCTACGAGCAGTACTTC. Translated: CASSPRGQFTYEQYF.

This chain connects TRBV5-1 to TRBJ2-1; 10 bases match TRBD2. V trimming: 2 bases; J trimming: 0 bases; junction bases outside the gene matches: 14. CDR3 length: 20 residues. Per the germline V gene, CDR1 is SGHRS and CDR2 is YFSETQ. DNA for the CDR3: TGCGCCAGCAGCTTACGGACTAGCGGAGCCCCCAACCCCTCCTACAATGAGCAGTTCTTC. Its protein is CASSLRTSGAPNPSYNEQFF.

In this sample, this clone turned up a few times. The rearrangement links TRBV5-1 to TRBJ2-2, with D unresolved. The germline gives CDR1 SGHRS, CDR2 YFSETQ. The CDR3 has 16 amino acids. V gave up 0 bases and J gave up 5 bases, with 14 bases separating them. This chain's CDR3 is CASSLEVGVRTGELFF. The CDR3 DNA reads TGCGCCAGCAGCTTGGAAGTTGGAGTTAGGACCGGGGAGCTGTTTTTT.

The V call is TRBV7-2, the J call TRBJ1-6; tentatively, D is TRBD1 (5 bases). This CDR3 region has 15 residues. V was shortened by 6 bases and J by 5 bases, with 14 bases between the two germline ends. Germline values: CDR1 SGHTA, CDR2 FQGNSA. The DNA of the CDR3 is TGTGCCAGCAGACCCGGGGGGGAGGATAATTCACCCCTCCACTTT. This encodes CASRPGGEDNSPLHF. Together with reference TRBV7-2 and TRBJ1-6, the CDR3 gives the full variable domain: GAGVSQSPSNKVTEKGKDVELRCDPISGHTALYWYRQSLGQGLEFLIYFQGNSAPDKSGLPSDRFSAERTGGSVSTLTIQRTQQEDSAVYLCASRPGGEDNSPLHFGNGTRLTVT.

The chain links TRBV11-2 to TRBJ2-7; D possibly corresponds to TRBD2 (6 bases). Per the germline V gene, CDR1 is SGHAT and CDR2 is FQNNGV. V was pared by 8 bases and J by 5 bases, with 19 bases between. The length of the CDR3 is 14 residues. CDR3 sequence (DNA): TGTGCCAGCGAGAGGCGGGGCGCAGCCCACGAGCAGTACTTC. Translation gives CASERRGAAHEQYF. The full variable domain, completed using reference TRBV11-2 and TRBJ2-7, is EAGVAQSPRYKIIEKRQSVAFWCNPISGHATLYWYQQILGQGPKLLIQFQNNGVVDDSQLPKDRFSAERLKGVDSTLKIQPAKLEDSAVYLCASERRGAAHEQYFGPGTRLTVT.

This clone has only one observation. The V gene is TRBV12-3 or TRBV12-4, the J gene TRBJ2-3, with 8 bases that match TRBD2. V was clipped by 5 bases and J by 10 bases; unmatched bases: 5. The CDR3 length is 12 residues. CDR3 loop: CASSLGLAAQYF. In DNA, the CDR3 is TGTGCCAGCAGTCTCGGACTAGCAGCGCAGTATTTT.

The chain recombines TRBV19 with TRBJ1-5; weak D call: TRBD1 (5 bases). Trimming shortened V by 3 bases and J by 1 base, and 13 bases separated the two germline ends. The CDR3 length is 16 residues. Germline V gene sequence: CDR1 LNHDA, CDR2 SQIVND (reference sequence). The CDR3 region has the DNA TGTGCCAGTAGTATCGGCGGGGGGAGCAGCAATCAGCCCCAGCATTTT. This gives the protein CASSIGGGSSNQPQHF. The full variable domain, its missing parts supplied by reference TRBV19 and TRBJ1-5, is DGGITQSPKYLFRKEGQNVTLSCEQNLNHDAMYWYRQDPGQGLRLIYYSQIVNDFQKGDIAEGYSVSREKKESFPLTVTSAQKNPTAFYLCASSIGGGSSNQPQHFGDGTRLSIL.

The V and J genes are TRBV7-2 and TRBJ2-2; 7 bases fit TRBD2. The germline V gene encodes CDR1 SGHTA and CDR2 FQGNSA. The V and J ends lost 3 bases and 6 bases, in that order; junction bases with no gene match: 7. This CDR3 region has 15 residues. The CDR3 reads CASSFLAARAGELFF. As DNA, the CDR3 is TGTGCCAGCAGCTTCCTAGCGGCGAGGGCCGGGGAGCTGTTTTTT. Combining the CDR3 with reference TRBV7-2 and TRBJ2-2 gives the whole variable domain GAGVSQSPSNKVTEKGKDVELRCDPISGHTALYWYRQSLGQGLEFLIYFQGNSAPDKSGLPSDRFSAERTGGSVSTLTIQRTQQEDSAVYLCASSFLAARAGELFFGEGSRLTVL.

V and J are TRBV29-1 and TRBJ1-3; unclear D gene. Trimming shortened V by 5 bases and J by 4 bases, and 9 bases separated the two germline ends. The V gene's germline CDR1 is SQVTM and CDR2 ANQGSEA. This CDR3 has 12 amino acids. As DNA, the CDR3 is TGCAGCGTTCTTCCCGAGGGAAACACCATATATTTT. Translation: CSVLPEGNTIYF.

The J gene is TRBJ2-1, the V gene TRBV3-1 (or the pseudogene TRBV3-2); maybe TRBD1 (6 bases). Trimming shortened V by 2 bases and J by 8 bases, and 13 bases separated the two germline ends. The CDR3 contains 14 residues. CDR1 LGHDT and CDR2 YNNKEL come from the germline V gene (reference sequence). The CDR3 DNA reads TGTGCCAGCAGCCAAAAACAGGGTGTCCATGAGCAGTTCTTC. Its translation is CASSQKQGVHEQFF.

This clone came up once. CDR3 sequence (DNA): TGCGCCAGCAGCCAAGAGACCCCTGCGGGGGGGCCGGGGTACCAAGAGACCCAGTACTTC. As protein: CASSQETPAGGPGYQETQYF. The rearrangement joins TRBV4-3 to TRBJ2-5; 9 nucleotides match TRBD2. CDR1 and CDR2 (germline): LGHNA, YSLEER. The CDR3 sequence is 20 residues long. Trimming removed 0 bases from V and 0 bases from J; junction bases left unmatched: 14.

The CDR3 spells CASSLWSAGTGELFF. CDR3 nucleotides: TGTGCCAGCAGTTTGTGGTCGGCGGGCACCGGGGAGCTGTTTTTT. The chain links TRBV27 to TRBJ2-2; a possible D gene is TRBD2 (5 bases). With 3 bases removed from V and 4 bases from J, the gap between germline ends came to 12 bases. This CDR3 has 15 residues. From germline, CDR1 is MNHEY and CDR2 SMNVEV (reference sequence).

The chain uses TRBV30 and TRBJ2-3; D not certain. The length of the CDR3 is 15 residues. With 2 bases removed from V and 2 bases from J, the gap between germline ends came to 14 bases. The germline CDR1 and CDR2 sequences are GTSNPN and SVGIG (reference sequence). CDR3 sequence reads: CAWSTTASFTDTQYF. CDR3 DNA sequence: TGTGCCTGGAGTACAACAGCATCCTTCACAGATACGCAGTATTTT.

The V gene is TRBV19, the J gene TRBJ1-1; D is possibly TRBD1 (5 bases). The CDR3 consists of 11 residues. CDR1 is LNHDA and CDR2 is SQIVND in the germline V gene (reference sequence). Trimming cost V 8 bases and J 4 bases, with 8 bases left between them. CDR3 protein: CASQDTTEAFF. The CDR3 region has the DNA TGTGCCAGTCAGGACACCACTGAAGCTTTCTTT.

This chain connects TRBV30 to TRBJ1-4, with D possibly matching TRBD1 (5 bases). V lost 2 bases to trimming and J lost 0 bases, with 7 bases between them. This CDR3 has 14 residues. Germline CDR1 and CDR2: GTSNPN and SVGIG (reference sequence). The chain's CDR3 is CAWSRTPTNEKLFF. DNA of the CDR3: TGTGCCTGGAGTCGGACACCAACTAATGAAAAACTGTTTTTT.

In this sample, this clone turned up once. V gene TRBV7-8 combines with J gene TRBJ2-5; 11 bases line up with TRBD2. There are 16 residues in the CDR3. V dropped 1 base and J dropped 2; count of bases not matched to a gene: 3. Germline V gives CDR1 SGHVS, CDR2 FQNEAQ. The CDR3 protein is CASSLVLAGGQETQYF. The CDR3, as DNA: TGTGCCAGCAGCTTAGTGCTAGCGGGGGGTCAAGAGACCCAGTACTTC.

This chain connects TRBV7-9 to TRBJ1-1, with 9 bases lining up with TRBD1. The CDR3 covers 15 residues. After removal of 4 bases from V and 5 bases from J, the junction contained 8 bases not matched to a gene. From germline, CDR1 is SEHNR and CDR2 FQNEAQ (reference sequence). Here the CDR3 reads CASSWDRDDNTEAFF. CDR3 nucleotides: TGTGCCAGCAGCTGGGACAGGGACGACAATACTGAAGCTTTCTTT.

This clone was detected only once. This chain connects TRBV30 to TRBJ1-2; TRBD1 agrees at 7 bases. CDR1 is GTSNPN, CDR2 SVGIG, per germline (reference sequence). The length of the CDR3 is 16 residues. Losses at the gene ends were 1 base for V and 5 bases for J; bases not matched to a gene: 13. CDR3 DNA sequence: TGTGCCTGGAGTGCGAAAGGGGGCCGAAGCATATATGGCTACACCTTC. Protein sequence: CAWSAKGGRSIYGYTF.

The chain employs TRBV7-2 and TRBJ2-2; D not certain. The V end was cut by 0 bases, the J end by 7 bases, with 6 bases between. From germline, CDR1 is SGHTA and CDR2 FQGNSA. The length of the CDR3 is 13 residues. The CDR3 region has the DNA TGTGCCAGCAGCTTAGCTCAGGACGGGGAGCTGTTTTTT. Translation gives CASSLAQDGELFF.

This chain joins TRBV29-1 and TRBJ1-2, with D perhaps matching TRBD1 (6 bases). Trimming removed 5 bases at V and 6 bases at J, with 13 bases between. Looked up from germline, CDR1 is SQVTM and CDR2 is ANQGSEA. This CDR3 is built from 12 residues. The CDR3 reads CSVLKGENGYTF. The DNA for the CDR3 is TGCAGCGTTCTAAAGGGGGAGAATGGCTACACCTTC.